This T cell receptor (beta chain) comes out of a study of blood T cell repertoires in COVID-19. Study overall: The United States, Italy and Spain supplied acute and convalescent COVID-19 samples.

As originally analysed: Researchers report that nucleated cell counts were estimated from reference gene primer amplification. TCRdb's table, derived via immunoSEQ multiplex PCR, lists solely in-frame clones and lacks some. That table gives V, J and clone size, and the DNA gave D and trimming. The sample records roughly 260,000 clones, around nine tenths being singletons. There are 15 residues in the CDR3. Germline CDR1 reads SGHTA; CDR2 reads FQGNSA. Trimming stripped 3 bases from V and 5 bases from J, with 16 bases between. This TCR was recovered from a man between 40 and 49 years old who had recovered from COVID-19. The sequenced material came from peripheral blood. The rearrangement uses TRBV7-2 and TRBJ2-5, with D possibly being TRBD1 (6 bases). CDR3 bases: TGTGCCAGCAGCTTTCTGGGGGCTAGGATGGAGACCCAGTACTTC. It yields the protein CASSFLGARMETQYF.